The 10 T cell receptor beta chains below come from one sample, sequenced in a study of cytomegalovirus exposure and HLA in healthy donors. The PCR contained 60 Vbeta and 13 Jbeta primers. The repertoire was sequenced with immunoSEQ multiplex PCR; TCRdb's copy has only in-frame clones and lacks some. The table lists roughly 200,000 clones, around 80% of them singletons. Sequencing used PBMCs. All receptors come from a man younger than 45 in good health and CMV-seronegative.

The V call is TRBV4-1, the J call TRBJ2-5; D might be TRBD2 (6 bases). V lost 4 bases, J lost 1 base, and 13 bases lay in between. CDR1 and CDR2 from the germline V gene are MGHRA and YSYEKL. CDR3 size: 15 residues. CDR3 nucleotide sequence: TGCGCCAGCAGCCCCGTCGGGCGGGGCCAAGAGACCCAGTACTTC. It codes for CASSPVGRGQETQYF.

The chain links TRBV15 to TRBJ1-2, with 7 bases identical to TRBD1. V was pared by 4 bases and J by 7 bases, with 12 bases of the junction left unmatched. Germline CDR1 reads LNHNV; CDR2 reads YYDKDF (reference sequence). The CDR3 runs to 15 residues. The DNA for the CDR3 is TGTGCCACCAGCAACATCAGGACAGGATTTGGTGGCTACACCTTC. Protein sequence: CATSNIRTGFGGYTF.

The chain employs TRBV5-6 and TRBJ2-5; TRBD2 agrees at 9 bases. Germline V gene lookup returns CDR1 SGHDT and CDR2 YYEEEE. The CDR3 has 15 amino acids. The trim removed 1 base at V and 3 bases at J, leaving 4 bases unmatched. CDR3 nucleotides: TGTGCCAGCAGCTTGAAAAGCGGGGGGAAAGAGACCCAGTACTTC. Protein sequence: CASSLKSGGKETQYF.

This clone came up once. The chain has TRBV5-1 and TRBJ2-5; a possible D gene is TRBD1 (8 bases). V dropped 4 bases and J dropped 2 bases, with 15 bases sitting between them. Germline CDR1 reads SGHRS; CDR2 reads YFSETQ. The CDR3 length is 15 residues. CDR3 DNA sequence: TGCGCCAGCAGCCCCACAGGGGGGGCACAAGAGACCCAGTACTTC. Translating gives CASSPTGGAQETQYF. The entire variable domain, with the rest obtained from reference TRBV5-1 and TRBJ2-5, is as follows: KAGVTQTPRYLIKTRGQQVTLSCSPISGHRSVSWYQQTPGQGLQFLFEYFSETQRNKGNFPGRFSGRQFSNSRSEMNVSTLELGDSALYLCASSPTGGAQETQYFGPGTRLLVL.

V and J are TRBV11-2 and TRBJ2-7; D possibly corresponds to TRBD2 (6 bases). The V and J ends lost 4 bases and 1 base respectively, with 11 bases between them. In germline, CDR1 is SGHAT, CDR2 FQNNGV. This CDR3 contains 14 residues. The CDR3 spells CASSSLAYSYEQYF. CDR3 DNA sequence: TGTGCCAGCAGCTCCCTAGCGTATTCCTACGAGCAGTACTTC.

Concerning this clone: Other DNA sequences within the sample encode an identical CDR3. The V gene is TRBV28, the J gene TRBJ2-4; D gene uncertain. The CDR3 loop spans 14 amino acids. CDR1 and CDR2 from the germline V gene are MDHEN and SYDVKM. Trimming pared 5 bases from V and 3 bases from J, leaving 11 bases between. The CDR3 here is CASSLRAGKNIQYF. The CDR3 coding sequence is TGTGCCAGCAGTCTCCGCGCAGGCAAAAACATTCAGTACTTC.

A few counts support this clone. The genes are TRBV9 and TRBJ1-1; TRBD1 is a possible D gene (5 bases). Germline-derived CDR1 and CDR2 are SGDLS and YYNGEE. The CDR3 is 13 residues long. V was clipped by 3 bases and J by 5 bases, with 11 bases between them. This CDR3 is CASSAQGATEAFF. CDR3 coding DNA: TGTGCCAGCAGCGCCCAGGGTGCTACTGAAGCTTTCTTT.

This clone was seen just once. The chain couples TRBV1 to TRBJ2-1; the table calls TRBD2, which could not be checked here. TRBV1 is a pseudogene. This CDR3 contains 16 residues. The CDR3 here is CTSSQGEGEAYNEQFF. Here the CDR3 DNA reads TGCACCAGCAGCCAAGGGGAAGGGGAGGCCTACAATGAGCAGTTCTTC.

J is TRBJ1-5 and V is TRBV29-1; 7 positions agree with TRBD1. Per the germline V gene, CDR1 is SQVTM and CDR2 is ANQGSEA. V gave up 7 bases and J gave up 2 bases; unmatched junction bases: 11. This CDR3 contains 15 residues. CDR3 in amino acids: CSASEGQARNQPQHF. The DNA for the CDR3 is TGCAGCGCTTCCGAAGGACAGGCACGCAATCAGCCCCAGCATTTT.

This clone was detected only a few times. The chain has TRBV27 and TRBJ2-7, with 13 bases aligning to TRBD2. The CDR3 extends over 16 amino acids. Per germline, CDR1 MNHEY and CDR2 SMNVEV (reference sequence). J was trimmed by 4 bases and V by 4 bases; bases with no gene match: 7. The CDR3 DNA reads TGTGCCAGCAGTTATACCGGACTAGCGGGAGTTTACGAGCAGTACTTC. Protein sequence: CASSYTGLAGVYEQYF.